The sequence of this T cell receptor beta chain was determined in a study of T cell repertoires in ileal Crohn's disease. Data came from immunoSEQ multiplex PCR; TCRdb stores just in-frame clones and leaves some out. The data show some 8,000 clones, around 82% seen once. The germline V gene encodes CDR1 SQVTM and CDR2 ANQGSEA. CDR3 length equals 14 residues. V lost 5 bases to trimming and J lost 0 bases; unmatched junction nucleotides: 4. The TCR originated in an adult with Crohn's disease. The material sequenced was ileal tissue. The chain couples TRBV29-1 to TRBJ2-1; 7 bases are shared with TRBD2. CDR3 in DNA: TGCAGCGTTTTAGGCGGGAGCTCCTACAATGAGCAGTTCTTC. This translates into CSVLGGSSYNEQFF.